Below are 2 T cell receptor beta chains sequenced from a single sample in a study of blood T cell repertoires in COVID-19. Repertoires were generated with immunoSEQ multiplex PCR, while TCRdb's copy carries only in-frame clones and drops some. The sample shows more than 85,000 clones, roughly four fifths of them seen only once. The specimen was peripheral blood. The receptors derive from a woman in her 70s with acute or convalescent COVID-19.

The CDR3 DNA follows: TGTGCCAGCAGCCGGGACAGGGGGGATATCCAAGAGACCCAGTACTTC. Translating gives CASSRDRGDIQETQYF. The chain uses TRBV2 and TRBJ2-5, with TRBD1 matching over 11 bases. In germline, CDR1 is SNHLY, CDR2 FYNNEI. This CDR3 comprises 16 residues. V was pared by 6 bases and J by 1 base, with 7 bases of the junction left unmatched.

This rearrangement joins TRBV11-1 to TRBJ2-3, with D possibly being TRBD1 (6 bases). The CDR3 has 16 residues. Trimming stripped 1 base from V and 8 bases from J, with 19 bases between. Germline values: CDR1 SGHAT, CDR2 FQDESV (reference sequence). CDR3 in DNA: TGTGCCAGCAGCTTAGTAGCTGGTTCTGGCAGGGGTACGCAGTATTTT. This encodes CASSLVAGSGRGTQYF.